This T cell receptor beta chain originates from a study of early T cells in non-severe SARS-CoV-2 infection. As for the study in general: Bulk RNA taken from unsorted whole blood was sequenced, leaving chains unpaired. The study, taken as a whole, reports: Sequences matched to VDJdb favored anti-spike CD8 responses, while private and CD4 specificities were missed.

Per the germline V gene, CDR1 is SNHLY and CDR2 is FYNNEI. The length of the CDR3 is 18 residues. The V segment lost 6 bases and the J segment 2 bases; nucleotides outside the gene matches: 13. Regarding this clonotype: Antigen: not known.

Individual cDNA molecules were tagged with unique molecular identifiers, the study reported. TCRdb used MiXCR to reprocess the 5' RACE reads, holding one entry per CDR3 protein. The sample includes 120,000 or so distinct CDR3 sequences, over 10% of them seen just once. The sequence was collected from an adult who was a healthcare worker with PCR-confirmed SARS-CoV-2 infection or an uninfected control (not recorded which). The sequenced sample was whole blood, obtained at baseline. The chain is built from TRBV2 and TRBJ1-4; TRBD1 aligns across 9 bases. In DNA, the CDR3 is TGTGCCAGCAGCGTGGGGGGGGACAGGGTCCTCACTAATGAAAAACTGTTTTTT. It codes for CASSVGGDRVLTNEKLFF.